This entry concerns a single T cell receptor (beta chain). It lacks a known antigen. The input lacks base qualities; no much larger clone sits a single base away. V gives up 4 bases and J gives up 0 bases, and the segment between their germline ends measures 10 bases. The CDR3 runs 14 amino acids, cysteine and phenylalanine included. Left in the record is the CDR3 DNA by itself, 42 bases read in frame from the first base. Reading the germline V gene (reference sequence) gives CDR1 LNHDA and CDR2 SQIVND. The data originate from a study of T cell clonotyping in hematopoietic cell transplantation (dated by TCRdb to the early 2020s). Regarding the study in general: A total of 130 or so blood samples were collected in the study from a few dozen consecutive transplant recipients and their related donors. Recruitment of patients ran from September 2015 to early 2017, and follow-up continued until late 2020 or until death.

The time point label for this specimen denotes: 180 days after allo-HCT. Recipient blood was collected about 28 days before transplant and at days 30, 100 and 180 after transplant. Nuclei Lysis Solution was used to extract genomic DNA from fresh or cryopreserved unfractionated peripheral blood mononuclear cells. Study-level results and caveats: Donor and pretransplant recipient Inverse Simpson Index values predicted broader posttransplant TCR repertoire diversity. Recipient TCR diversity fell after transplant, with pathologically expanded clonotypes rising progressively from day 30 to day 180. Recipient repertoires showed only a small fraction of overlap with donor repertoires, and over 97% appeared de novo at the given depth. Sample size was limited, and cells were not sorted, so CD4 and CD8 repertoire contributions could not be separated.

With the immunoSEQ assay, which is a bias-controlled multiplex PCR relying on V- and J-specific primers, TCR beta CDR3 regions were amplified from genomic DNA. A proprietary barcode and Illumina adapter sequences were added to the CDR3 amplicons in a second PCR step. An Illumina MiSeq instrument was used to sequence the CDR3 libraries. On the study's bioinformatics: immunoSEQ Analyzer 3.0 was used for export and quality control, with R Bioconductor and Immunarch used for downstream analyses. Only productive rearrangements in the normalized downsampled data set went into calculating the repertoire metrics. Clonotypes larger than 5 templates in the normalized cohort were defined as pathologically expanded. The Inverse Simpson Index served as the measure of repertoire diversity. To capture all clonotypes, the CMV-specificity analyses were run on the non-normalized data set. Held by TCRdb, this immuneACCESS table contains in-frame sequences only and omits some clones. Under half of the omission traces to an unresolved V gene where checked; the cause of the rest is unknown. D and trimming come from the DNA, and the V and J calls and clone size come from that table. This sample gives several thousand clones in total; approximately 94% of them show up just once. Nearly 4.5% of the sample goes to the ten largest clones.

In this chain, TRBV19 is recombined with TRBJ2-7; perhaps TRBD2 is the D gene, with 5 bases matching. Specimen: PBMCs, collected 180 days after allogeneic stem cell transplant. This TCR derives from a female patient between 50 and 59 years old who had an allogeneic stem cell transplant from an unrelated donor, so the T cells may come from the graft donor. Some clones in this sample may be carry-over from other donors' samples. The CDR3 protein is CASSKLVFSYEQYF. In nucleotide form, the sequence is TGTGCCAGTAGTAAACTAGTATTCTCCTACGAGCAGTACTTC.